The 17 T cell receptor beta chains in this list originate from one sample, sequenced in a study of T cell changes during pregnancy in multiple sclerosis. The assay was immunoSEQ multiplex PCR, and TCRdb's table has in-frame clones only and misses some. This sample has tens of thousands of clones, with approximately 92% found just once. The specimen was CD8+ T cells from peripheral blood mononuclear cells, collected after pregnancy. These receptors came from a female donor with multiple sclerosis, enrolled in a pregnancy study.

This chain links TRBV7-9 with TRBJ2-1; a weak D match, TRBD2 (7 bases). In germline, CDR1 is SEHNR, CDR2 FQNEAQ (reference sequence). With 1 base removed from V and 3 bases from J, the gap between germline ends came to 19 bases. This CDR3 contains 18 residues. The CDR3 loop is CASSLGVEGGGLYNEQFF. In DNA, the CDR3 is TGTGCCAGCAGCTTAGGGGTCGAGGGGGGGGGTCTCTACAATGAGCAGTTCTTC.

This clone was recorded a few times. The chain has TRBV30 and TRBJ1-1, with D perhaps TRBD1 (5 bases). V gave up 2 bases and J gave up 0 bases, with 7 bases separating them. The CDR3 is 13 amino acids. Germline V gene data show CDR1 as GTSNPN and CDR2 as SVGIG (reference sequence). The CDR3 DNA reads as TGTGCCTGGAGTTTACAGGTGAACACTGAAGCTTTCTTT. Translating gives CAWSLQVNTEAFF.

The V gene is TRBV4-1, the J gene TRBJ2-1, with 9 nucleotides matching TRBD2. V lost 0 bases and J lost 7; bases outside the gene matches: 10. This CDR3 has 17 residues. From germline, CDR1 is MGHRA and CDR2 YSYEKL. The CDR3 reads CASSQDPVSGGNNEQFF. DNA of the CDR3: TGCGCCAGCAGCCAAGATCCAGTGAGCGGGGGGAATAATGAGCAGTTCTTC.

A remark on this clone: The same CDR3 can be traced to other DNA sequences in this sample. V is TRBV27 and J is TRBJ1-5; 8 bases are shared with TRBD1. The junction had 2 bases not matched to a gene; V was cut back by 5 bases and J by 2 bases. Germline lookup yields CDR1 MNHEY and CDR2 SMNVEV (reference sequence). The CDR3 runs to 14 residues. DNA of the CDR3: TGTGCCAGCAGTCTACAGGGGGGCAATCAGCCCCAGCATTTT. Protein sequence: CASSLQGGNQPQHF.

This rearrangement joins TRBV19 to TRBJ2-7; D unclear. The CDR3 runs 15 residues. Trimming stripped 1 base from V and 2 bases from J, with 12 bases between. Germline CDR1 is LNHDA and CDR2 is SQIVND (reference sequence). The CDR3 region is CASSIVFDTAYEQYF. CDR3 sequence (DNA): TGTGCCAGTAGTATAGTGTTCGACACGGCCTACGAGCAGTACTTC. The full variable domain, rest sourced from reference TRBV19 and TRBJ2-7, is DGGITQSPKYLFRKEGQNVTLSCEQNLNHDAMYWYRQDPGQGLRLIYYSQIVNDFQKGDIAEGYSVSREKKESFPLTVTSAQKNPTAFYLCASSIVFDTAYEQYFGPGTRLTVT.

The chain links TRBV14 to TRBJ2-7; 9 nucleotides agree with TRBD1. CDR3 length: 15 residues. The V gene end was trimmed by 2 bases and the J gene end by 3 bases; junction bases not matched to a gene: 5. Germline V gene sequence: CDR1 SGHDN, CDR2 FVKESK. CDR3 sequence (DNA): TGTGCCAGCAGCCAAATAACAGGGGGCGTCTACGAGCAGTACTTC. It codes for CASSQITGGVYEQYF.

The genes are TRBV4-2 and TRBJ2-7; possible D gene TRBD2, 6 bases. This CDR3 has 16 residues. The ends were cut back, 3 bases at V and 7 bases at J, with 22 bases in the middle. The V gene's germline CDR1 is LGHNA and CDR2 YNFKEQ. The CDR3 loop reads CASSHVVLATREEQYF. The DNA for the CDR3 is TGTGCCAGCAGCCACGTAGTACTAGCTACCAGGGAAGAGCAGTACTTC.

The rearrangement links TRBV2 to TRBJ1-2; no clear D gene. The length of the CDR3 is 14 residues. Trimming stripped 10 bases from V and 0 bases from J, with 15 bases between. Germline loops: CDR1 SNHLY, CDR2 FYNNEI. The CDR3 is CATQDPGANYGYTF. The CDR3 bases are TGTGCCACCCAGGACCCGGGAGCTAACTATGGCTACACCTTC.

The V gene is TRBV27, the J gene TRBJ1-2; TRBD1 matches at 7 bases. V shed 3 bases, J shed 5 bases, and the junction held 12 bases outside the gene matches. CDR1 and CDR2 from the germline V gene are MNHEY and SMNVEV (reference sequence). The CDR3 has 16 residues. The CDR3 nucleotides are TGTGCCAGCAGTTTCCGCGACAGGGCGAAAGGTTATGGCTACACCTTC. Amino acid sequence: CASSFRDRAKGYGYTF.

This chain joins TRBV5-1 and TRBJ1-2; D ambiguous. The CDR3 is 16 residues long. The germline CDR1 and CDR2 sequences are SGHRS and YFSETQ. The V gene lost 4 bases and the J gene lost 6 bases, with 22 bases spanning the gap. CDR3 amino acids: CASSELRFPSINGYTF. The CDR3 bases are TGCGCCAGCAGCGAGCTCCGGTTCCCGTCAATCAATGGCTACACCTTC.

The CDR3 is CASSYSLSSSYEQYF. CDR3 DNA: TGTGCCAGCAGTTACTCGTTATCGAGCTCCTACGAGCAGTACTTC. The chain combines TRBV6-6 with TRBJ2-7, with D hard to call. The CDR3 spans 15 residues. The germline CDR1 and CDR2 sequences are MNHNY and SVGAGI (reference sequence). The V end lost 0 bases, the J end lost 0 bases, and 9 bases lay between the germline ends.

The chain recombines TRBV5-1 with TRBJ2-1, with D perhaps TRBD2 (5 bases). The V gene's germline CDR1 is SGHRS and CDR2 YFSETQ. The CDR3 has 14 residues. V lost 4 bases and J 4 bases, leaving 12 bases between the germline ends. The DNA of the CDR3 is TGCGCCAGCAGCCCGAACGGGGAATACAATGAGCAGTTCTTC. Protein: CASSPNGEYNEQFF.

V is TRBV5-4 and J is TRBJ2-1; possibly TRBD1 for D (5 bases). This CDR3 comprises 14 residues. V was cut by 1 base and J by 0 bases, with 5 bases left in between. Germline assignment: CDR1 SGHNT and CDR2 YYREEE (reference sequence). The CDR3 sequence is CASSLRGSYNEQFF. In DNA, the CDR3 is TGTGCCAGCAGCTTGAGGGGCTCCTACAATGAGCAGTTCTTC. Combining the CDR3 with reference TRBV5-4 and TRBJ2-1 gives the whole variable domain ETGVTQSPTHLIKTRGQQVTLRCSSQSGHNTVSWYQQALGQGPQFIFQYYREEENGRGNFPPRFSGLQFPNYSSELNVNALELDDSALYLCASSLRGSYNEQFFGPGTRLTVL.

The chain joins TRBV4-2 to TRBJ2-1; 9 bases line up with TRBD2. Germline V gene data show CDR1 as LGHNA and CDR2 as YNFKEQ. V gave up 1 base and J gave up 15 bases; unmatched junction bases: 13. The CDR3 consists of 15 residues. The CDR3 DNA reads TGTGCCAGCAGCCAAGCGAGACTAGCGGAAAAGATGTGGTTCTTC. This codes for CASSQARLAEKMWFF.

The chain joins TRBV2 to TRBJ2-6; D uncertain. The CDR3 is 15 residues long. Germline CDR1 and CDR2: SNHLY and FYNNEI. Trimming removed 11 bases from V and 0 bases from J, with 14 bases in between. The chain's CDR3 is CAGLSRLSGANVLTF. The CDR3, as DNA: TGTGCCGGTCTGTCGAGACTCTCTGGGGCCAACGTCCTGACTTTC.

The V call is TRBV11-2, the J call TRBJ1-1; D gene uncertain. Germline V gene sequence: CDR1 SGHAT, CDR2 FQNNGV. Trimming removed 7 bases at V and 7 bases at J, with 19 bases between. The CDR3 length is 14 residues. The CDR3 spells CASNERSRGGEAFF. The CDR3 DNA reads TGTGCCAGCAACGAAAGGTCCCGGGGTGGTGAAGCTTTCTTT.

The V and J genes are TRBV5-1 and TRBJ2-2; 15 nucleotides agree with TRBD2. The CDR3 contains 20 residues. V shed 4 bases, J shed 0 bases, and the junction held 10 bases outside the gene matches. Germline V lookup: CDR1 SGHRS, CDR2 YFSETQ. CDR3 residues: CASSLPGLAGGFSNTGELFF. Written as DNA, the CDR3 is TGCGCCAGCAGCCTACCGGGACTAGCGGGGGGCTTTTCGAACACCGGGGAGCTGTTTTTT.